This entry describes one T cell receptor beta chain. Its specificity is unknown. The PCR employed 60 Vbeta primers together with 13 Jbeta primers. The protocol was immunoSEQ multiplex PCR, while the TCRdb copy is restricted to in-frame clones and leaves out a portion. The sample has roughly 130,000 clones; 55% to 75% are singletons. The data derive from a study of cytomegalovirus exposure and HLA in healthy donors. Points from the study as a whole: Most of the TCR beta V segments (in an earlier analysis) were productive either about 87% or about 30% of the time.

The CDR3 contains 13 residues. CDR1 MDHEN and CDR2 SYDVKM come from the germline V gene. V lost 2 bases and J lost 5, with 10 bases in between. The chain is built from TRBV28 and TRBJ2-7; D might be TRBD2 (6 bases). The TCR comes from a man younger than 45 in good health and CMV-seropositive. Material: PBMCs. The CDR3, as DNA: TGTGCCAGCAGTTTAGGGACGGGGGACGAGCAGTACTTC. Its protein is CASSLGTGDEQYF.